This T cell receptor (beta chain) was observed in a study of control samples from healthy donors and cancer patients. Repertoires were generated with immunoSEQ multiplex PCR, while TCRdb's copy carries only in-frame clones and drops some. The sample includes around 110,000 clones, 85% to 95% seen only once; the top ten take about 2.5%. The CDR3 is made up of 16 amino acids. Per germline, CDR1 MDHEN and CDR2 SYDVKM. Trimming took off 6 bases at V and 6 bases at J, with 23 bases between the two ends. V is TRBV28 and J is TRBJ1-2, with D tentatively TRBD1 (5 bases). The specimen was blood. This TCR was recovered from a man younger than 45 in good health. The CDR3 DNA follows: TGTGCCAGCAGCCCCCCTCGGGGCCCGGGGAGGCATGGCTACACCTTC. As protein: CASSPPRGPGRHGYTF.